Below are 13 T cell receptor beta chains sequenced from a single sample in a study of T cells in placental villitis. Broader study findings: Median clonality was around 0.05 in villitis of unknown etiology placentae versus 0.006 in controls.

Their target antigens are unknown. The libraries were made with immunoSEQ v4. Generated by immunoSEQ multiplex PCR, the TCRdb table keeps only in-frame clones and is missing some. Of a few thousand clones detected, approximately 86% appear once; the ten largest clones hold 9.5% to 13%. The sequencing sample was made of placental tissue containing maternal and fetal cells. All receptors come from a human patient with villitis of unknown etiology; the placental T cells may come from both mother and fetus.

CDR3 sequence reads: CATSDPITDTGELFF. DNA for the CDR3: TGTGCCACCAGTGATCCTATAACAGACACCGGGGAGCTGTTTTTT. This chain joins TRBV24-1 and TRBJ2-2; the D is unclear. CDR3 size: 15 residues. CDR1 is KGHDR and CDR2 is SFDVKD in the germline V gene. The germline V and J ends were trimmed by 3 bases and 3 bases, with 10 bases remaining between them.

V usage is TRBV27 and J usage is TRBJ2-3; 10 bases are shared with TRBD2. Germline CDR1 MNHEY, CDR2 SMNVEV (reference sequence). CDR3 size: 16 residues. Trimming at V came to 3 bases and at J to 1 base, leaving 4 bases not matched to a gene. The CDR3 nucleotides are TGTGCCAGCAGTTTGGTCAGCGGGAGGGGCACAGATACGCAGTATTTT. It codes for CASSLVSGRGTDTQYF.

V gene TRBV3-1 (or the pseudogene TRBV3-2) combines with J gene TRBJ1-1; D remains ambiguous. Trimming cost V 4 bases and J 4 bases, with 10 bases left between them. Germline V gene data show CDR1 as LGHDT and CDR2 as YNNKEL (reference sequence). This CDR3 contains 13 residues. CDR3 in amino acids: CASSPETRTEAFF. CDR3 nucleotides: TGTGCCAGCAGCCCAGAGACCCGCACTGAAGCTTTCTTT.

V usage is TRBV6-2 or TRBV6-3 and J usage is TRBJ2-2, with a weak D call TRBD1 (6 bases). Germline V lookup: CDR1 MNHEY, CDR2 SVGEGT. Trimming shortened V by 2 bases and J by 1 base, and 17 bases separated the two germline ends. The CDR3 totals 18 residues. This CDR3 is CASSYHSSPRGNTGELFF. The CDR3 coding sequence is TGTGCCAGCAGTTACCACAGCAGCCCCAGGGGGAACACCGGGGAGCTGTTTTTT.

This chain links TRBV6-1 with TRBJ2-5, with 7 nucleotides matching TRBD1. This CDR3 spans 19 amino acids. J was trimmed by 7 bases and V by 1 base; bases with no gene match: 21. CDR1 is MNHNS, CDR2 SASEGT, per germline. The CDR3, as DNA: TGTGCCAGCAGTGAAGAGGTAGAAGCCACCGGGACAGCCTCCGGGACCCAGTACTTC. It translates to CASSEEVEATGTASGTQYF.

The rearrangement joins TRBV7-2 to TRBJ2-3; TRBD1 agrees at 7 bases. V lost 5 bases, J lost 2 bases, and 10 bases stayed unmatched. The V gene's germline CDR1 is SGHTA and CDR2 FQGNSA. This CDR3 spans 16 amino acids. CDR3 protein: CASSPNQQGNTDTQYF. The CDR3 DNA reads as TGTGCCAGCAGCCCCAACCAACAGGGGAACACAGATACGCAGTATTTT.

This clone was observed a few times. The CDR3 DNA follows: TGTGCCAGCAGCGTAGGGTCAGGGGCGGGGGAGACCCAGTACTTC. Its protein product is CASSVGSGAGETQYF. V and J are TRBV9 and TRBJ2-5; D tentatively fits TRBD1 or TRBD2 (6 bases each). Germline V CDR1 and CDR2: SGDLS, YYNGEE. The germline V and J ends were trimmed by 0 bases and 5 bases, with 14 bases remaining between them. The CDR3 has 15 amino acids.

The rearrangement joins TRBV6-5 to TRBJ1-5; TRBD1 matches 11 bases. The CDR3 length is 15 residues. Germline CDR1 and CDR2: MNHEY and SVGAGI. Trimming removed 8 bases from V and 6 bases from J; junction bases left unmatched: 9. The chain's CDR3 is CASALVGTGGQPQHF. The CDR3 DNA sequence: TGTGCCAGCGCTCTGGTGGGGACAGGGGGTCAGCCCCAGCATTTT.

The chain employs TRBV18 and TRBJ1-2; no clear D gene. V gave up 1 base and J gave up 0 bases, with 12 bases separating them. The CDR3 is made up of 16 amino acids. Per the germline V gene, CDR1 is KGHSH and CDR2 is LQKENI. As DNA, the CDR3 is TGTGCCAGCTCACCACTTCGAGGAGCCTCTAACTATGGCTACACCTTC. Protein product: CASSPLRGASNYGYTF.

V usage is TRBV18 and J usage is TRBJ2-3; no clear D gene. The V gene lost 1 base and the J gene lost 1 base, with 6 bases spanning the gap. The CDR3 covers 14 residues. Germline lookup yields CDR1 KGHSH and CDR2 LQKENI. The CDR3 region has the DNA TGTGCCAGCTCACCACTCCAGGGCACAGATACGCAGTATTTT. It is translated as CASSPLQGTDTQYF.

V gene TRBV9 combines with J gene TRBJ2-1; unclear D gene. The length of the CDR3 is 14 residues. V was cut by 0 bases and J by 4 bases, with 8 bases left in between. Germline V lookup: CDR1 SGDLS, CDR2 YYNGEE. The CDR3 bases are TGTGCCAGCAGCGTAGGGACCCCTTACAATGAGCAGTTCTTC. Encoded protein: CASSVGTPYNEQFF.

This clone was detected only a few times. This CDR3 is also generated by other DNA sequences in the sample. The CDR3 reads CATTPGGPYNEQFF. The DNA of the CDR3 is TGTGCCACCACACCAGGGGGCCCCTACAATGAGCAGTTCTTC. The V call is TRBV24-1, the J call TRBJ2-1, with 8 positions matching TRBD1. The length of the CDR3 is 14 residues. V lost 8 bases, J lost 2 bases, and 4 bases stayed unmatched. CDR1 and CDR2 from the germline V gene are KGHDR and SFDVKD.

The chain has TRBV5-4 and TRBJ1-4, with no clear D. V lost 1 base and J 0 bases, leaving 4 bases between the germline ends. The germline CDR1 and CDR2 sequences are SGHNT and YYREEE (reference sequence). The CDR3 consists of 14 residues. CDR3 sequence (DNA): TGTGCCAGCAGCTTGAGGGCAACTAATGAAAAACTGTTTTTT. Protein: CASSLRATNEKLFF.